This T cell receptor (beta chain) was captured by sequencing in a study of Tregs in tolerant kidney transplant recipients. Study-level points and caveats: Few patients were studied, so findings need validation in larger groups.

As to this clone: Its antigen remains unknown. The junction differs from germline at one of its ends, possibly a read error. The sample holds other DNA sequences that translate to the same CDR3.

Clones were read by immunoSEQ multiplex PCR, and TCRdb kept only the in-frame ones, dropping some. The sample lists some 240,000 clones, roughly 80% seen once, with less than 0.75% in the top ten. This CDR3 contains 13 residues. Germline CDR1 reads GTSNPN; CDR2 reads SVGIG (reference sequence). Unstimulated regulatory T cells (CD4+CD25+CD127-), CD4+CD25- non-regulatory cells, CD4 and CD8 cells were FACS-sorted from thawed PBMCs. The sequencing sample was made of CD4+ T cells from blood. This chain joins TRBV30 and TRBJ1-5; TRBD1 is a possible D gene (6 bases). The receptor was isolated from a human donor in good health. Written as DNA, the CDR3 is TGTGCCTGGACGGGGGGCCACAATCAGCCTCAGCATTTT. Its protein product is CAWTGGHNQPQHF.